This record looks at one T cell receptor (beta chain) sequence and its context. This clonotype occurred once. There is no known antigen for this receptor. No much larger clone exists at a distance of one base, and base qualities are not known. A single read makes a weak case. RNA was extracted with the RNeasy kit and roughly 0.5 to 1 ug was reverse transcribed using random hexamers. TCR beta CDR3 regions were amplified with the immunoSEQ multiplex PCR assay covering 54 Vbeta and 13 Jbeta segments. Bias from PCR amplification was corrected by using a synthetic template baseline for primer optimization and for computational correction. The published analysis was carried out like this. Only productive sequences were kept, with reads annotated to V, D and J genes according to IMGT and analyzed in immunoSEQ Analyzer. Clonality was computed as one minus Shannon entropy normalized by log2 of the number of productive unique sequences. For each patient and control, public and private clones were evaluated within the 100 most prevalent clones. Clones were defined as Susac-specific if absent from the healthy and MS cohorts, from roughly 1,100 published viral clones and from other ImmuneACCESS disease sequences. TCRdb passed the public sequencing reads through fastp at Q25 and MiXCR, retaining productive beta sequences. Rows with a matching CDR3 protein are joined into one entry that keeps the most common DNA and genes. Here the V and J calls rest on TCRdb's processing, not on the authors' analysis. This sample gives about 150,000 distinct CDR3 sequences in total; around 95% of them show up just once. 0.16% of the sample lies in the top ten.

High-throughput TCR beta sequencing profiled peripheral blood CD8+ and CD4+ T cells from healthy donors, Susac syndrome patients and multiple sclerosis patients. Recently defined diagnostic criteria for definite or probable disease were met by the Susac syndrome patients. Bulk CD8+ and CD4+ T cells were purified by magnetic negative isolation, whereas CD8+ TEMRA cells were enriched by FACS. Blood was collected in EDTA tubes and processed within 24 hours, with PBMCs isolated through density gradient centrifugation. PBMCs destined for TCR sequencing were cryopreserved in liquid nitrogen and later thawed in a 37 °C water bath. A purity of at least 90% was achieved for sorted or isolated CD4+, CD8+ and CD8+ TEMRA cells. These data originate in a study of CD8 T cells in Susac syndrome (dated 2019 in TCRdb). Study-level background: Of the Susac syndrome patients who were sequenced, eight were in clinical remission while more than five had clinically active disease. Susac syndrome patients were therapy-naive, on corticosteroids (some also receiving IVIg), or on IVIg alone at blood withdrawal. Whether CD8+ T cell activation and differentiation in Susac syndrome was antigen driven was tested using repertoire sequencing. General findings and caveats noted by the study authors: The number of individuals in the TCR sequencing and HLA analysis was acknowledged as relatively small. In patients with Susac syndrome, the CD4+ T cell repertoire showed no detectable clonal expansion.

Including cysteine and phenylalanine, the CDR3 has 14 amino acids. CDR3 DNA only is kept here, 42 bases in frame from base 1. The germline V gene (reference sequence) supplies CDR1 LNHNV and CDR2 YYDKDF. V loses 1 base at its end and J loses 0 bases; junction bases beyond the gene matches: 0. Rearrangement joined TRBV15 to TRBJ2-7, with 7 middle bases fitting TRBD2. This TCR derives from a human donor with Susac syndrome. Sequencing was carried out using CD4+ T cells from PBMCs. The CDR3 region: CATSRGGSSYEQYF. The base sequence is TGTGCCACCAGCAGAGGCGGGAGCTCCTACGAGCAGTACTTC.